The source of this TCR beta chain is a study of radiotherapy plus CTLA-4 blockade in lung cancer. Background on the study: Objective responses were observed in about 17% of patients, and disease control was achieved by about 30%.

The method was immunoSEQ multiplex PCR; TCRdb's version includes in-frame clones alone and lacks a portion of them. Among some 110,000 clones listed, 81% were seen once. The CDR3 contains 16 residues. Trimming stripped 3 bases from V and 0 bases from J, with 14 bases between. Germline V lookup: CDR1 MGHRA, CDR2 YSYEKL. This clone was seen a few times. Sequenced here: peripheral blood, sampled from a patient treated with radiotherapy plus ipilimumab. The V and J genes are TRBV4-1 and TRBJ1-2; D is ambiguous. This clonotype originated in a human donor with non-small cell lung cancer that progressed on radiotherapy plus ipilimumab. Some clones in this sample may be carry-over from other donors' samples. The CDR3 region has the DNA TGCGCCAGCAGCCACCTCGGACGGCAAGCTAACTATGGCTACACCTTC. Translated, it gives CASSHLGRQANYGYTF.